The entry that follows covers one T cell receptor (beta chain) sequence. Its antigen is currently unknown. Produced via immunoSEQ multiplex PCR; TCRdb's table is partial and in-frame only. The sample contains 130,000 to 150,000 clones, about 88% of which appear only once. This sample was included in a study of radiation and T cells in renal cell carcinoma. General study results and limits: From baseline, blood top tumor clonotypes peaked at 2 weeks post-radiation.

Noted time point: baseline pretreatment blood. The treatment was: 15 Gy SBRT to primary tumor, nephrectomy 4 weeks later. After SBRT, blood was collected at 2 and 4 weeks, plus baseline. Germline CDR1 and CDR2: SGHTA and FQGNSA. Trimming left V 1 base short and J 0 bases short, with 11 bases between. CDR3 length: 16 residues. V and J are TRBV7-2 and TRBJ2-3; TRBD2 might be the D (6 bases). The sample was blood, taken from a patient whose treatment included radiotherapy and nephrectomy. This receptor was taken from a woman in her 50s with renal cell carcinoma. The CDR3 spells CASSLDGDSSTDTQYF. The DNA for the CDR3 is TGTGCCAGCAGCTTAGACGGGGACTCTAGCACAGATACGCAGTATTTT.